Following are 32 T cell receptor beta chains from one sample sequenced in a study of CD8+ T cells in alopecia areata. Treatment in this sample: oral pan-JAK inhibitor, 5-10 mg twice daily. cDNA prepared by RNA extraction and subsequent reverse transcription served as the template for sequencing. The method was immunoSEQ multiplex PCR; TCRdb's version includes in-frame clones alone and lacks a portion of them. The sample contains approximately 170,000 clones, about 60% of which appear only once. The material was CD4+ T cells sorted from blood, obtained at week 24, from a patient treated with tofacitinib. The receptors were sampled from a human donor with alopecia areata.

The V and J genes are TRBV29-1 and TRBJ1-4; D possibly corresponds to TRBD1 (5 bases). V was trimmed by 6 bases and J by 8 bases, leaving 10 bases between them. This CDR3 has 11 amino acids. Germline V CDR1 and CDR2: SQVTM, ANQGSEA. In nucleotides, the CDR3 is TGCAGCGTCGAGGAGGGGGAAAAACTGTTTTTT. As protein: CSVEEGEKLFF.

The chain is built from TRBV25-1 and TRBJ1-2; D remains unclear. Germline CDR1 and CDR2: MGHDK and SYGVNS. The CDR3 is made up of 13 amino acids. V lost 6 bases to trimming and J lost 8 bases, with 16 bases between them. In nucleotides, the CDR3 is TGTGCCAGCAGGGGCGGGGAGGTTGGGGGCTACACCTTC. Protein product: CASRGGEVGGYTF.

This chain connects TRBV7-9 to TRBJ2-3; the D gene is possibly TRBD2 (6 bases). Germline loops: CDR1 SEHNR, CDR2 FQNEAQ (reference sequence). The germline V and J ends were trimmed by 8 bases and 0 bases, with 21 bases remaining between them. This CDR3 comprises 17 residues. DNA of the CDR3: TGTGCCAGCGGTAAAGCGGAGGGCGGTGGTAGCACAGATACGCAGTATTTT. This codes for CASGKAEGGGSTDTQYF.

A few counts support this clone. This chain joins TRBV19 and TRBJ2-7; D call uncertain. V gave up 2 bases and J gave up 2 bases, with 13 bases separating them. Germline V gene data show CDR1 as LNHDA and CDR2 as SQIVND (reference sequence). This CDR3 contains 15 residues. CDR3 loop: CASSIKAGPTYEQYF. As DNA, the CDR3 is TGTGCCAGTAGTATAAAGGCAGGTCCCACCTACGAGCAGTACTTC.

The J gene is TRBJ2-7, the V gene TRBV30; D call uncertain. This CDR3 has 15 residues. The V gene lost 5 bases and the J gene lost 5 bases, with 22 bases spanning the gap. Per the germline V gene, CDR1 is GTSNPN and CDR2 is SVGIG (reference sequence). For the CDR3, the DNA is TGTGCCTGGGGACCTGGAAGAATAGGAGACAACGAGCAGTACTTC. It encodes CAWGPGRIGDNEQYF.

The V and J genes are TRBV30 and TRBJ2-3; 8 bases match TRBD2. This CDR3 region has 15 residues. The trim removed 0 bases at V and 3 bases at J, leaving 5 bases unmatched. Germline lookup yields CDR1 GTSNPN and CDR2 SVGIG (reference sequence). The CDR3 here is CAWSVISGDTDTQYF. CDR3 DNA: TGTGCCTGGAGTGTGATTAGCGGGGATACAGATACGCAGTATTTT. Based on the CDR3 plus reference TRBV30 and TRBJ2-3, the full variable domain is SQTIHQWPATLVQPVGSPLSLECTVEGTSNPNLYWYRQAAGRGLQLLFYSVGIGQISSEVPQNLSASRPQDRQFILSSKKLLLSDSGFYLCAWSVISGDTDTQYFGPGTRLTVL.

This clone occurred a few times. This chain joins TRBV30 and TRBJ2-5, with TRBD1 matching over 9 bases. This CDR3 has 16 residues. Losses at the gene ends were 2 bases for V and 5 bases for J; bases not matched to a gene: 12. CDR1 and CDR2 from the germline V gene are GTSNPN and SVGIG (reference sequence). The CDR3 DNA follows: TGTGCCTGGAGTTCTTGGGACAGGGCCCTCCAGGAGACCCAGTACTTC. Protein: CAWSSWDRALQETQYF.

The chain couples TRBV29-1 to TRBJ1-1; D gene uncertain. The V and J ends lost 4 bases and 0 bases respectively, with 12 bases between them. The CDR3 loop spans 14 amino acids. The germline CDR1 and CDR2 sequences are SQVTM and ANQGSEA. For the CDR3, the DNA is TGCAGCGTTGTAACAGATCGCATGAACACTGAAGCTTTCTTT. This gives the protein CSVVTDRMNTEAFF.

The genes are TRBV2 and TRBJ2-1, with D maybe TRBD1 (6 bases). V lost 6 bases and J lost 3, with 12 bases in between. CDR3 size: 14 residues. The germline gives CDR1 SNHLY, CDR2 FYNNEI. The CDR3, as DNA: TGTGCCAGCAGGAGGACGGACAGCTACAATGAGCAGTTCTTC. This gives the protein CASRRTDSYNEQFF.

Only a few counts were recorded for this clone. The chain employs TRBV4-1 and TRBJ2-7; the D gene could be TRBD1 or TRBD2 (5 bases each). Trimming took 4 bases from V and 12 from J, leaving 13 bases between them. Germline CDR1 is MGHRA and CDR2 is YSYEKL. The CDR3 has 11 residues. CDR3 amino acids: CASSPGAVLYF. The CDR3, as DNA: TGCGCCAGCAGCCCCGGGGCGGTTCTGTACTTC.

This clone has just one count. The CDR3 coding sequence is TGTGCCAGCAGCTGGGGACAGGGGGCGCGCACTGAAGCTTTCTTT. Translation gives CASSWGQGARTEAFF. This sequence joins TRBV11-3 and TRBJ1-1, with 12 bases lining up with TRBD1. Germline CDR1 and CDR2: SGHNT and YENEEA. The ends lost 4 bases at V and 4 bases at J; junction bases unmatched: 4. The CDR3 contains 15 residues.

This clone showed up just a few times. The rearrangement uses TRBV29-1 and TRBJ2-5; tentative D call: TRBD2 (6 bases). Per the germline V gene, CDR1 is SQVTM and CDR2 is ANQGSEA. V was clipped by 6 bases and J by 4 bases, with 18 bases between them. The CDR3 runs to 14 residues. The CDR3 loop reads CSVGRGREGETQYF. The CDR3 bases are TGCAGCGTCGGGCGGGGCAGAGAGGGAGAGACCCAGTACTTC.

This clone was counted between two and nine times. The chain employs TRBV5-1 and TRBJ2-7; tentatively, D is TRBD1 or TRBD2 (5 bases each). Germline V lookup: CDR1 SGHRS, CDR2 YFSETQ. CDR3 length equals 14 residues. V was pared by 0 bases and J by 2 bases, with 9 bases between. The CDR3 spells CASSLEGPPYEQYF. DNA for the CDR3: TGCGCCAGCAGCTTGGAGGGACCGCCCTACGAGCAGTACTTC.

The chain carries TRBV5-6 and TRBJ2-3, with unresolved D. The V end was cut by 3 bases, the J end by 4 bases, with 6 bases between. CDR3 length equals 12 residues. The V gene's germline CDR1 is SGHDT and CDR2 YYEEEE. CDR3 sequence reads: CASSWAADTQYF. The DNA for the CDR3 is TGTGCCAGCAGCTGGGCGGCAGATACGCAGTATTTT.

V and J are TRBV6-5 and TRBJ1-5; TRBD1 is a possible D gene (5 bases). Germline V gene lookup returns CDR1 MNHEY and CDR2 SVGAGI. V lost 1 base and J lost 3, with 7 bases in between. The CDR3 sequence is 14 residues long. CDR3 region: CASSYWGYNQPQHF. CDR3 coding DNA: TGTGCCAGCAGTTACTGGGGGTACAATCAGCCCCAGCATTTT.

The chain joins TRBV30 to TRBJ1-1, with no clear D. The V end was cut by 5 bases, the J end by 1 base, with 14 bases between. Looked up from germline, CDR1 is GTSNPN and CDR2 is SVGIG (reference sequence). The CDR3 extends over 14 amino acids. CDR3 in DNA: TGTGCCTGGTTAGGCTCTACAAGGAACACTGAAGCTTTCTTT. Amino acid sequence: CAWLGSTRNTEAFF.

This sequence joins TRBV30 and TRBJ1-2, with D hard to call. CDR3 length: 13 residues. Between the trimmed V and J ends, which lost 2 bases and 3 bases, there was a span of 10 bases. Germline V lookup: CDR1 GTSNPN, CDR2 SVGIG (reference sequence). Written as DNA, the CDR3 is TGTGCCTGGAGTCGTCAACCTTACTATGGCTACACCTTC. Translated: CAWSRQPYYGYTF.

The gene calls are TRBV2 and TRBJ1-5; D unresolved. Trimming left V 3 bases short and J 4 bases short, with 4 bases between. CDR3 length: 12 residues. Germline CDR1 SNHLY, CDR2 FYNNEI. In DNA, the CDR3 is TGTGCCAGCAGTGAGATAAATCAGCCCCAGCATTTT. Its protein product is CASSEINQPQHF. The whole variable domain, remainder taken from reference TRBV2 and TRBJ1-5, is EPEVTQTPSHQVTQMGQEVILRCVPISNHLYFYWYRQILGQKVEFLVSFYNNEISEKSEIFDDQFSVERPDGSNFTLKIRSTKLEDSAMYFCASSEINQPQHFGDGTRLSIL.

This clone was observed a few times. V is TRBV29-1 and J is TRBJ2-5; D gene ambiguous. Trimming took 5 bases from V and 1 from J, leaving 5 bases between them. There are 11 residues in the CDR3. Germline V gene data show CDR1 as SQVTM and CDR2 as ANQGSEA. The DNA of the CDR3 is TGCAGCGTTAGGATCCAAGAGACCCAGTACTTC. Protein product: CSVRIQETQYF.

This clone came up a few times. This chain links TRBV30 with TRBJ1-5; unclear D gene. V was cut by 3 bases and J by 3 bases, with 9 bases left in between. This CDR3 spans 13 amino acids. CDR1 GTSNPN and CDR2 SVGIG come from the germline V gene (reference sequence). The DNA of the CDR3 is TGTGCCTGGAGCCCTCAGAACAATCAGCCCCAGCATTTT. Translation: CAWSPQNNQPQHF.

The V call is TRBV25-1, the J call TRBJ1-1; D gene unclear. The V and J ends lost 6 bases and 3 bases respectively, with 8 bases between them. Germline lookup yields CDR1 MGHDK and CDR2 SYGVNS. The CDR3 has 12 residues. CDR3 residues: CASSAGYTEAFF. For the CDR3, the DNA is TGTGCCAGCAGCGCAGGTTACACTGAAGCTTTCTTT.

To note about this clone: This same CDR3 is encoded by further DNA sequences in the sample. The chain combines TRBV2 with TRBJ2-2, with D possibly being TRBD1 (5 bases). The CDR3 is 13 residues long. The V gene's germline CDR1 is SNHLY and CDR2 FYNNEI. V gave up 5 bases and J gave up 4 bases, with 8 bases separating them. The CDR3 protein is CASSPQGTGELFF. For the CDR3, the DNA is TGTGCCAGCAGTCCGCAGGGCACCGGGGAGCTGTTTTTT.

The chain links TRBV20-1 to TRBJ2-7; the D is unclear. With 0 bases removed from V and 7 bases from J, the gap between germline ends came to 7 bases. The CDR3 has 11 residues. The germline CDR1 and CDR2 sequences are DFQATT and SNEGSKA (reference sequence). The CDR3 DNA sequence: TGCAGTGCTAGAGAAGACACTGAGCAGTACTTC. Translating it yields CSAREDTEQYF.

Notes on this clone: Different DNA sequences within this sample yield the same CDR3. The chain employs TRBV30 and TRBJ1-4, with D uncertain. Germline V gene sequence: CDR1 GTSNPN, CDR2 SVGIG (reference sequence). The CDR3 has 12 residues. The V end was cut by 0 bases, the J end by 7 bases, with 6 bases between. The CDR3 DNA follows: TGTGCCTGGAGTGTTTTAGGTGAAAAACTGTTTTTT. This gives the protein CAWSVLGEKLFF. The full variable domain, rest sourced from reference TRBV30 and TRBJ1-4, is SQTIHQWPATLVQPVGSPLSLECTVEGTSNPNLYWYRQAAGRGLQLLFYSVGIGQISSEVPQNLSASRPQDRQFILSSKKLLLSDSGFYLCAWSVLGEKLFFGSGTQLSVL.

The chain has TRBV5-1 and TRBJ2-3, with D unresolved. The V and J ends lost 4 bases and 6 bases respectively, with 9 bases between them. CDR1 SGHRS and CDR2 YFSETQ come from the germline V gene. The CDR3 is 12 residues long. In DNA, the CDR3 is TGCGCCAGCAGCAAGAGTTTGGATACGCAGTATTTT. This encodes CASSKSLDTQYF.

The rearrangement joins TRBV29-1 to TRBJ1-1, with TRBD1 matching 9 bases. V gave up 5 bases and J gave up 3 bases; unmatched junction bases: 7. Germline assignment: CDR1 SQVTM and CDR2 ANQGSEA. The length of the CDR3 is 14 residues. CDR3 sequence: CSVLQGALDTEAFF. The CDR3 DNA follows: TGCAGCGTTTTACAGGGGGCCTTGGACACTGAAGCTTTCTTT.

About this clone itself: Its ends do not fully match the called genes, so a read error is possible. V gene TRBV5-6 combines with J gene TRBJ1-2, with a weak D call TRBD1 (6 bases). The CDR3 runs to 12 residues. Germline V gene sequence: CDR1 SGHDT, CDR2 YYEEEE. The CDR3 DNA follows: TGTGCCAGCAGCTCGGGTCCGGGACATTCGAACTTC. Residues: CASSSGPGHSNF.

The table lists this clone with a few counts. V and J are TRBV29-1 and TRBJ2-7; D may be TRBD2 (6 bases). The CDR3 runs 11 residues. Germline V gene lookup returns CDR1 SQVTM and CDR2 ANQGSEA. V lost 7 bases to trimming and J lost 3 bases, with 10 bases between them. The CDR3 loop reads CSASDYYEQYF. The CDR3 region has the DNA TGCAGCGCATCGGACTACTACGAGCAGTACTTC.

The genes are TRBV19 and TRBJ1-2, with D uncertain. The germline V gene has CDR1 LNHDA and CDR2 SQIVND (reference sequence). V was shortened by 7 bases and J by 4 bases, with 10 bases between the two germline ends. CDR3 length: 12 amino acids. This chain's CDR3 is CASNSWTYGYTF. CDR3 bases: TGTGCCAGTAACTCCTGGACCTATGGCTACACCTTC.

This clone was recorded a few times. The sample has other DNA sequences that encode this CDR3 too. The chain has TRBV6-5 and TRBJ1-1; possible D gene TRBD1, 5 bases. V was clipped by 2 bases and J by 1 base, with 5 bases between them. Germline V CDR1 and CDR2: MNHEY, SVGAGI. The CDR3 covers 13 residues. This CDR3 is CASSYTGNTEAFF. The CDR3, as DNA: TGTGCCAGCAGTTACACAGGGAACACTGAAGCTTTCTTT.

This chain links TRBV30 with TRBJ2-4; the D is unclear. CDR1 is GTSNPN, CDR2 SVGIG, per germline (reference sequence). The CDR3 totals 15 residues. V gave up 0 bases and J gave up 0 bases, with 9 bases separating them. CDR3 sequence (DNA): TGTGCCTGGAGTGTACCTGGGGTAGCCAAAAACATTCAGTACTTC. Its translation is CAWSVPGVAKNIQYF.

The chain couples TRBV30 to TRBJ1-6; no definite D call. The germline CDR1 and CDR2 sequences are GTSNPN and SVGIG (reference sequence). Trimming took off 1 base at V and 5 bases at J, with 6 bases between the two ends. CDR3 length: 13 amino acids. The CDR3 DNA sequence: TGTGCCTGGAGTGATCAAGATAATTCACCCCTCCACTTT. It specifies CAWSDQDNSPLHF.